This is a list of T cell receptor beta chains from one sample in a study of blood T cell repertoires in COVID-19. The method was immunoSEQ multiplex PCR; TCRdb's version includes in-frame clones alone and lacks a portion of them. The sample has over 80,000 clones, approximately 91% seen once. The sequenced sample consisted of peripheral blood. These TCRs come from a man aged 65-85 years with acute or convalescent COVID-19. Both conserved end residues are part of each CDR3. A D gene is named only where the DNA matches it firmly. Where a row states a size, it is once, few, many or the class of an expanded clone; other rows omit it.

clone size: .; V gene: TRBV6-5; J gene: TRBJ2-7; D gene: .; CDR3 protein: CASGRTRGGNEQYF; CDR3 DNA: TGTGCCAGCGGCCGGACTCGGGGTGGGAACGAGCAGTACTTC
clone size: .; V gene: TRBV7-2; J gene: TRBJ2-1; D gene: TRBD2; CDR3 protein: CASSLEGGLAVPYNEQFF; CDR3 DNA: TGTGCCAGCAGCTTAGAGGGCGGTCTAGCGGTTCCCTACAATGAGCAGTTCTTC
clone size: .; V gene: TRBV19; J gene: TRBJ1-3; D gene: .; CDR3 protein: CASSILSTYSGNTIYF; CDR3 DNA: TGTGCCAGTAGTATATTGTCCACATACTCTGGAAACACCATATATTTT
clone size: .; V gene: TRBV11-3; J gene: TRBJ2-2; D gene: .; CDR3 protein: CASSPQGGTGELFF; CDR3 DNA: TGTGCCAGCAGCCCACAGGGGGGGACCGGGGAGCTGTTTTTT
clone size: .; V gene: TRBV27; J gene: TRBJ2-3; D gene: TRBD1; CDR3 protein: CASRATGRIPDTQYF; CDR3 DNA: TGTGCCAGCAGAGCGACAGGGAGAATTCCAGATACGCAGTATTTT
clone size: .; V gene: TRBV19; J gene: TRBJ2-7; D gene: TRBD1; CDR3 protein: CASSNRSGTGRKLLGEQYF; CDR3 DNA: TGTGCCAGTAGTAACAGATCCGGGACAGGGAGAAAACTACTGGGTGAGCAGTACTTC
clone size: .; V gene: TRBV11-3; J gene: TRBJ2-2; D gene: .; CDR3 protein: CASSFAPRTGTGELFF; CDR3 DNA: TGTGCCAGCAGCTTCGCCCCCCGAACGGGCACCGGGGAGCTGTTTTTT
clone size: once; V gene: TRBV19; J gene: TRBJ1-2; D gene: .; CDR3 protein: CASSAAGINYGYTF; CDR3 DNA: TGTGCCAGTAGTGCGGCCGGGATTAACTATGGCTACACCTTC
clone size: .; V gene: TRBV6-1; J gene: TRBJ2-7; D gene: .; CDR3 protein: CASSEVFWPAYEQYF; CDR3 DNA: .
clone size: .; V gene: TRBV5-1; J gene: TRBJ2-1; D gene: TRBD1; CDR3 protein: CASSLRGQGGREQFF; CDR3 DNA: TGCGCCAGCAGCTTGAGAGGACAGGGGGGGCGTGAGCAGTTCTTC
clone size: .; V gene: TRBV6-5; J gene: TRBJ1-4; D gene: .; CDR3 protein: CATSRGEKLFF; CDR3 DNA: TGTGCCACCTCGCGCGGTGAAAAACTGTTTTTT
clone size: .; V gene: TRBV27; J gene: TRBJ1-6; D gene: .; CDR3 protein: CASTLGQGNSPLHF; CDR3 DNA: TGTGCCAGCACCCTGGGGCAGGGAAATTCACCCCTCCACTTT
clone size: .; V gene: TRBV18; J gene: TRBJ2-7; D gene: TRBD2; CDR3 protein: CASSTGLAGGVNEQYF; CDR3 DNA: TGTGCCAGCTCAACGGGACTAGCGGGAGGGGTCAACGAGCAGTACTTC
clone size: .; V gene: TRBV6-1; J gene: TRBJ2-7; D gene: TRBD2; CDR3 protein: CASSVASGSITYEQYF; CDR3 DNA: TGTGCCAGCAGTGTAGCTAGCGGGAGTATCACCTACGAGCAGTACTTC
clone size: .; V gene: TRBV6-5; J gene: TRBJ1-1; D gene: .; CDR3 protein: CASSKPGSPTEAFF; CDR3 DNA: TGTGCCAGCAGTAAACCAGGGTCCCCCACTGAAGCTTTCTTT